This TCR beta chain is from a study of PD-1 and CTLA-4 blockade in melanoma. Profiled with immunoSEQ multiplex PCR; TCRdb holds only in-frame clones, not every one. The data show roughly 11,000 clones, roughly 82% seen once. The CDR3 has 16 residues. CDR1 is SGHNT and CDR2 is YENEEA in the germline V gene. V lost 11 bases to trimming and J lost 5 bases; unmatched junction nucleotides: 14. The chain employs TRBV11-3 and TRBJ2-2, with TRBD2 matching over 10 bases. The starting material was CD8+ T cells from peripheral blood, obtained from a patient given anti-PD-1 treatment. The TCR sequence derives from a human donor with melanoma. The CDR3 region has the DNA TGTGCCTGCGGAGGGGGTAGCGGGAGGCCTACCGGGGAGCTGTTTTTT. This gives the protein CACGGGSGRPTGELFF.